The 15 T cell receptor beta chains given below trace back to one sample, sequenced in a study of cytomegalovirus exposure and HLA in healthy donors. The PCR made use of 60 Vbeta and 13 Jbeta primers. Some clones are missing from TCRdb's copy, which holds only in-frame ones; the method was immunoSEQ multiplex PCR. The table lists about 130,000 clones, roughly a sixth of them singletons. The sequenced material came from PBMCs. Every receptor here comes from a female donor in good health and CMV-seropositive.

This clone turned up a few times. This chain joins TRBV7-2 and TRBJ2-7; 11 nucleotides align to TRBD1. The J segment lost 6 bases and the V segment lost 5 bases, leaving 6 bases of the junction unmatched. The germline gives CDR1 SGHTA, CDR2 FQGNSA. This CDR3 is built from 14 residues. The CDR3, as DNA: TGTGCCAGCAGCCTCCGGGACAGGGGGAGCGAGCAGTACTTC. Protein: CASSLRDRGSEQYF.

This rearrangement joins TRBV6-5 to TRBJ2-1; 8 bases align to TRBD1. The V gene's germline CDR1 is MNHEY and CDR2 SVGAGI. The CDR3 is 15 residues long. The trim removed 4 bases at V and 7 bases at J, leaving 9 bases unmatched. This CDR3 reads CASSSPGQGMNEQFF. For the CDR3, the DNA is TGTGCCAGCAGTTCTCCCGGACAGGGAATGAATGAGCAGTTCTTC.

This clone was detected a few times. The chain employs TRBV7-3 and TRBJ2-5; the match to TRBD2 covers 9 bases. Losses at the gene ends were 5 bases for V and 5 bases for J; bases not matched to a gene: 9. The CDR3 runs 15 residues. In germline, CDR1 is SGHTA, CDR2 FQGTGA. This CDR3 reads CASSPRIAGVETQYF. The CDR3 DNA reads TGTGCCAGCAGCCCCCGCATAGCGGGGGTGGAGACCCAGTACTTC.

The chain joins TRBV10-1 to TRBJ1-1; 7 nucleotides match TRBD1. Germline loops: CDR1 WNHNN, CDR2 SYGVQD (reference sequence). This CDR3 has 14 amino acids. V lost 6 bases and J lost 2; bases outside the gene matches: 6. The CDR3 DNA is TGCGCCAGCAGCAAACAGGGGCCAAACACTGAAGCTTTCTTT. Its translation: CASSKQGPNTEAFF.

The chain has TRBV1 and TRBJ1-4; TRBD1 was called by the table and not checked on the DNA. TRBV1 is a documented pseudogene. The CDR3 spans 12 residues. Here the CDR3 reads CTSSPRGEKLFF. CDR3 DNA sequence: TGCACCAGCAGCCCCAGGGGTGAAAAACTGTTTTTT.

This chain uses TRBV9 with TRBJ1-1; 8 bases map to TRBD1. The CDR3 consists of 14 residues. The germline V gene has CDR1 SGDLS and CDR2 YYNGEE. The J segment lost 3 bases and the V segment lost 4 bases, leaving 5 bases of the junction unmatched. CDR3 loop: CASSWTGSDTEAFF. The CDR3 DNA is TGTGCCAGCAGCTGGACAGGGTCGGACACTGAAGCTTTCTTT. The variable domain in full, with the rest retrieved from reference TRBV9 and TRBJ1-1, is DSGVTQTPKHLITATGQRVTLRCSPRSGDLSVYWYQQSLDQGLQFLIQYYNGEERAKGNILERFSAQQFPDLHSELNLSSLELGDSALYFCASSWTGSDTEAFFGQGTRLTVV.

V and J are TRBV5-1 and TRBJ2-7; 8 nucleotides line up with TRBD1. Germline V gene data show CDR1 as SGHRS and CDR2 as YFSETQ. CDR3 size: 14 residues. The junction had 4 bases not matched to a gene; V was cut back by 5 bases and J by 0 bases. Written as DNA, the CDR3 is TGCGCCAGCAGAGGACAGGGAACCTCCTACGAGCAGTACTTC. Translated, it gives CASRGQGTSYEQYF.

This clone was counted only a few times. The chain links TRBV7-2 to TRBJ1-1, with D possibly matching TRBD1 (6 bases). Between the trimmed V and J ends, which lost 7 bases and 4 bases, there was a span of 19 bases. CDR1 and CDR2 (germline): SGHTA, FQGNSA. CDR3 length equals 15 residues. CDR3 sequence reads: CASNPMRGIGTEAFF. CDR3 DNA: TGTGCCAGCAACCCAATGAGGGGGATTGGCACTGAAGCTTTCTTT.

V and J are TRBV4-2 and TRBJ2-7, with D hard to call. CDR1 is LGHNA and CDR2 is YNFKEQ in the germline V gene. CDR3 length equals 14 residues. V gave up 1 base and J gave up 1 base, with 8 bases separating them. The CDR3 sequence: CASSQAHQSYEQYF. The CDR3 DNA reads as TGTGCCAGCAGCCAAGCACACCAATCCTACGAGCAGTACTTC.

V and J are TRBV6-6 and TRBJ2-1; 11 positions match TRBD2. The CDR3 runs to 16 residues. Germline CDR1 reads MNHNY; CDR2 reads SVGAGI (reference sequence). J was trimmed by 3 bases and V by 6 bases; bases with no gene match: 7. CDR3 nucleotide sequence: TGTGCCAGCAGCCCCGGGACTAGCGGATTCTACAATGAGCAGTTCTTC. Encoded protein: CASSPGTSGFYNEQFF.

CDR3 nucleotides: TGTGCCAGCAGCTTATTAAGCGCGGGGACGTCCTACGAGCAGTACTTC. Translation gives CASSLLSAGTSYEQYF. This sequence joins TRBV7-2 and TRBJ2-7; D is possibly TRBD2 (6 bases). CDR3 length: 16 residues. Germline-derived CDR1 and CDR2 are SGHTA and FQGNSA. The V end lost 2 bases, the J end lost 1 base, and 15 bases lay between the germline ends. The full variable domain, rest sourced from reference TRBV7-2 and TRBJ2-7, is GAGVSQSPSNKVTEKGKDVELRCDPISGHTALYWYRQSLGQGLEFLIYFQGNSAPDKSGLPSDRFSAERTGGSVSTLTIQRTQQEDSAVYLCASSLLSAGTSYEQYFGPGTRLTVT.

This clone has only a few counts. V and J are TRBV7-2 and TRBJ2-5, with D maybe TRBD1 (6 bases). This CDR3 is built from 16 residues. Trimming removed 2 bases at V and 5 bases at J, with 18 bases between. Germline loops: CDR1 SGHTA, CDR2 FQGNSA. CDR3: CASSLSLAQGLETQYF. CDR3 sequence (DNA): TGTGCCAGCAGCTTATCGTTGGCCCAGGGGCTGGAGACCCAGTACTTC.

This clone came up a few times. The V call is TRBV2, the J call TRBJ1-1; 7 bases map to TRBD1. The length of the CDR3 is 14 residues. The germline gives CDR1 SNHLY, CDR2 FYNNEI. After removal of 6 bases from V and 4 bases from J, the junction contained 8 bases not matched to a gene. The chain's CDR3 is CASSLDRRGTEAFF. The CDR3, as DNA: TGTGCCAGCAGCCTGGACAGGAGGGGCACTGAAGCTTTCTTT.

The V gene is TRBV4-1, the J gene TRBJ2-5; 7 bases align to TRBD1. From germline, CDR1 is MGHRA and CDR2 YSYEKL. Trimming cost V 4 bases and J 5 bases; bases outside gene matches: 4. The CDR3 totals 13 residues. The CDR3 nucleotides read TGCGCCAGCAGCCCACAGGGGTGGGAGACCCAGTACTTC. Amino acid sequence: CASSPQGWETQYF.

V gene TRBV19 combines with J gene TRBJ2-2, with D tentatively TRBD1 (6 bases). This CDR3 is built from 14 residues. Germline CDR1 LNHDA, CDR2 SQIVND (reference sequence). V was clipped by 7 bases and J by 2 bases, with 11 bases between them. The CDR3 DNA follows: TGTGCCAGTACAAACAGGGATAACACCGGGGAGCTGTTTTTT. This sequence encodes CASTNRDNTGELFF. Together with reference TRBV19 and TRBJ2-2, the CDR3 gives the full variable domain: DGGITQSPKYLFRKEGQNVTLSCEQNLNHDAMYWYRQDPGQGLRLIYYSQIVNDFQKGDIAEGYSVSREKKESFPLTVTSAQKNPTAFYLCASTNRDNTGELFFGEGSRLTVL.